The 3 T cell receptor beta chains presented below share a single source sample, sequenced in a study of blood T cells in healthy people across ages. Next came a second PCR, run for about 6 to 12 cycles, which used a sample-barcoded 5' primer along with a J-beta primer mix. TCRdb re-called the 5' RACE reads through MiXCR, storing one row per CDR3 protein. The sample lists approximately 880,000 distinct CDR3 sequences; roughly 48% were seen once. Source material: blood. These receptors all stem from a man aged 25 to 40 in good health.

V is TRBV18 and J is TRBJ2-1; possibly TRBD2 for D (6 bases). Looked up from germline, CDR1 is KGHSH and CDR2 is LQKENI. The V end was cut by 3 bases, the J end by 3 bases, with 18 bases between. The CDR3 is 17 residues long. CDR3 sequence (DNA): TGTGCCAGCTCACCTGGGGGGACTTTTGAAATCTACAATGAGCAGTTCTTC. Residues: CASSPGGTFEIYNEQFF.

The genes are TRBV29-1 and TRBJ1-4; perhaps TRBD1 as D (5 bases). Trimming removed 3 bases from V and 7 bases from J, with 6 bases in between. Germline CDR1 and CDR2: SQVTM and ANQGSEA. The CDR3 consists of 11 residues. The CDR3 sequence is CSVERGEKLFF. CDR3 bases: TGCAGCGTTGAGAGGGGTGAAAAACTGTTTTTT. The variable domain in full, completed from reference TRBV29-1 and TRBJ1-4, reads SAVISQKPSRDICQRGTSLTIQCQVDSQVTMMFWYRQQPGQSLTLIATANQGSEATYESGFVIDKFPISRPNLTFSTLTVSNMSPEDSSIYLCSVERGEKLFFGSGTQLSVL.

This chain links TRBV4-3 with TRBJ2-7; D is unresolved. Trimming stripped 0 bases from V and 3 bases from J, with 6 bases between. This CDR3 spans 13 amino acids. Germline values: CDR1 LGHNA, CDR2 YSLEER. The CDR3: CASSQDHGYEQYF. The DNA of the CDR3 is TGCGCCAGCAGCCAAGATCACGGCTACGAGCAGTACTTC.